Listed below are T cell receptor beta chains from one sample, sequenced in a study of T cell repertoires in aging, cancer and after chemotherapy. TCRdb re-called the multiplex PCR reads through MiXCR, storing one row per CDR3 protein. The table lists around 13,000 distinct CDR3 sequences, 35% of them singletons. The sequenced material came from blood. The receptors come from a human donor in good health. The donor label of this sample is uncertain. Each CDR3 is given with its conserved first and last residue. D genes are given only for firm matches. A clone size is listed for some rows: how often the clone was seen (once, few, many), or a class if it is expanded.

v_gene: TRBV29-1
d_gene: .
abundance: .
j_gene: TRBJ1-2
CDR3aa: CSTVGGNYGYTF
CDR3nt: TGCAGCACCGTCGGGGGTAACTATGGCTACACCTTC

v_gene: TRBV12-3/TRBV12-4
d_gene: .
abundance: few
j_gene: TRBJ1-1
CDR3aa: CASSFGTTEAFF
CDR3nt: TGTGCCAGCAGTTTCGGAACCACTGAAGCTTTCTTT

v_gene: TRBV6-1
d_gene: TRBD1
abundance: few
j_gene: TRBJ1-1
CDR3aa: CASSRDRANTEAFF
CDR3nt: TGTGCCAGCAGTCGGGACAGGGCCAACACTGAAGCTTTCTTT

v_gene: TRBV6-2/TRBV6-3
d_gene: TRBD2
abundance: few
j_gene: TRBJ2-1
CDR3aa: CASSSLAGGNEQFF
CDR3nt: TGTGCCAGCAGTTCCCTAGCGGGGGGGAATGAGCAGTTCTTC

v_gene: TRBV6-2/TRBV6-3
d_gene: .
abundance: .
j_gene: TRBJ1-2
CDR3aa: CASSPFGGGYTF
CDR3nt: TGTGCCAGCAGCCCTTTCGGGGGTGGCTACACCTTC

v_gene: TRBV19
d_gene: TRBD2
abundance: .
j_gene: TRBJ2-7
CDR3aa: CASSFAGGEQYF
CDR3nt: TGTGCCAGTAGTTTTGCGGGAGGGGAGCAGTACTTC

v_gene: TRBV11-3
d_gene: .
abundance: .
j_gene: TRBJ1-1
CDR3aa: CASSLGSSMNTEAFF
CDR3nt: TGTGCCAGCAGCTTAGGATCGAGCATGAACACTGAAGCTTTCTTT

v_gene: TRBV6-5
d_gene: .
abundance: .
j_gene: TRBJ1-1
CDR3aa: CASSYSSFVNTEAFF
CDR3nt: TGTGCCAGCAGTTACTCGAGTTTTGTGAACACTGAAGCTTTCTTT

v_gene: TRBV6-5
d_gene: .
abundance: .
j_gene: TRBJ2-5
CDR3aa: CASSYGSVETQYF
CDR3nt: TGTGCCAGCAGTTATGGGTCGGTGGAGACCCAGTACTTC

v_gene: TRBV19
d_gene: .
abundance: few
j_gene: TRBJ1-1
CDR3aa: CASSIGQLNTEAFF
CDR3nt: TGTGCCAGTAGTATCGGACAGTTGAACACTGAAGCTTTCTTT

v_gene: TRBV13
d_gene: .
abundance: few
j_gene: TRBJ2-1
CDR3aa: CASSLAYYNEQFF
CDR3nt: TGTGCCAGCAGCTTAGCTTATTACAATGAGCAGTTCTTC

v_gene: TRBV19
d_gene: .
abundance: .
j_gene: TRBJ1-1
CDR3aa: CASSPKYQVGGWDTEAFF
CDR3nt: TGTGCCAGTAGTCCCAAGTATCAAGTCGGGGGTTGGGACACTGAAGCTTTCTTT

v_gene: TRBV7-2
d_gene: TRBD2
abundance: .
j_gene: TRBJ2-1
CDR3aa: CASYRGGRRNEQFF
CDR3nt: TGTGCCTCCTACCGGGGGGGCCGGAGGAATGAGCAGTTCTTC

v_gene: TRBV7-9
d_gene: .
abundance: few
j_gene: TRBJ2-1
CDR3aa: CASSRTLSYNEQFF
CDR3nt: TGTGCCAGCAGCCGGACCCTATCCTACAATGAGCAGTTCTTC

v_gene: TRBV13
d_gene: .
abundance: .
j_gene: TRBJ2-1
CDR3aa: CASSLPTGSSYNEQFF
CDR3nt: TGTGCCAGCAGCTTACCCACAGGGAGCTCCTACAATGAGCAGTTCTTC

v_gene: TRBV13
d_gene: TRBD1
abundance: .
j_gene: TRBJ2-2
CDR3aa: CASSLGQGTGELFF
CDR3nt: TGTGCCAGCAGCTTGGGACAGGGCACCGGGGAGCTGTTTTTT

v_gene: TRBV5-6
d_gene: .
abundance: few
j_gene: TRBJ2-5
CDR3aa: CASSPDPEETQYF
CDR3nt: TGTGCCAGCAGTCCAGATCCGGAAGAGACCCAGTACTTC

v_gene: TRBV12-3/TRBV12-4
d_gene: .
abundance: .
j_gene: TRBJ2-6
CDR3aa: CASSGANVLTF
CDR3nt: TGTGCCAGCTCGGGGGCCAACGTCCTGACTTTC

v_gene: TRBV6-5
d_gene: TRBD1
abundance: .
j_gene: TRBJ2-2
CDR3aa: CASSYFSGGADTGELFF
CDR3nt: TGTGCCAGCAGTTACTTCTCAGGGGGCGCGGACACCGGGGAGCTGTTTTTT

v_gene: TRBV30
d_gene: .
abundance: .
j_gene: TRBJ1-2
CDR3aa: CAWSSGTGYTF
CDR3nt: TGTGCCTGGAGTTCGGGGACTGGCTACACCTTC

v_gene: TRBV6-4
d_gene: .
abundance: .
j_gene: TRBJ1-5
CDR3aa: CASARRGLLNQPQHF
CDR3nt: TGTGCCAGCGCCCGCAGGGGTCTACTTAATCAGCCCCAGCATTTT

v_gene: TRBV5-4
d_gene: .
abundance: few
j_gene: TRBJ2-1
CDR3aa: CASSSPLAVNEQFF
CDR3nt: TGTGCCAGCAGCTCCCCGTTAGCGGTCAATGAGCAGTTCTTC

v_gene: TRBV5-1
d_gene: TRBD1
abundance: .
j_gene: TRBJ2-5
CDR3aa: CASATRDRGRETQYF
CDR3nt: TGCGCCAGCGCAACCCGGGACAGGGGAAGAGAGACCCAGTACTTC

v_gene: TRBV29-1
d_gene: .
abundance: few
j_gene: TRBJ2-7
CDR3aa: CSVEGLSDRPTYEQYF
CDR3nt: TGCAGCGTTGAAGGACTATCGGACAGACCTACCTACGAGCAGTACTTC

v_gene: TRBV13
d_gene: .
abundance: few
j_gene: TRBJ2-7
CDR3aa: CASSLIRVGQYF
CDR3nt: TGTGCCAGCAGCTTAATCAGGGTCGGGCAGTACTTC

v_gene: TRBV27
d_gene: .
abundance: .
j_gene: TRBJ2-7
CDR3aa: CASSLSLRGKYEQYF
CDR3nt: TGTGCCAGCAGTTTATCATTAAGGGGGAAATACGAGCAGTACTTC

v_gene: TRBV7-2
d_gene: .
abundance: .
j_gene: TRBJ2-3
CDR3aa: CASSLRDSTDTQYF
CDR3nt: TGTGCCAGCAGCTTACGTGACAGCACAGATACGCAGTATTTT

v_gene: TRBV30
d_gene: .
abundance: few
j_gene: TRBJ1-5
CDR3aa: CAWSVQGQYQPQHF
CDR3nt: TGTGCCTGGAGTGTACAGGGCCAATATCAGCCCCAGCATTTT

v_gene: TRBV6-5
d_gene: .
abundance: .
j_gene: TRBJ1-2
CDR3aa: CASSRDNYGYTF
CDR3nt: TGTGCCAGCAGCCGGGACAACTATGGCTACACCTTC

v_gene: TRBV29-1
d_gene: TRBD1
abundance: .
j_gene: TRBJ1-2
CDR3aa: CSVEDTGGRASYTF
CDR3nt: TGCAGCGTTGAAGACACAGGGGGCAGGGCGAGCTACACCTTC

v_gene: TRBV6-1
d_gene: .
abundance: .
j_gene: TRBJ2-6
CDR3aa: CASSEMASGANVLTF
CDR3nt: TGTGCCAGCAGTGAAATGGCTTCTGGGGCCAACGTCCTGACTTTC

v_gene: TRBV5-6
d_gene: TRBD2
abundance: few
j_gene: TRBJ2-5
CDR3aa: CASSRGAGRDETQYF
CDR3nt: TGTGCCAGCAGCAGAGGAGCGGGAAGGGATGAGACCCAGTACTTC

v_gene: TRBV19
d_gene: TRBD2
abundance: .
j_gene: TRBJ2-1
CDR3aa: CASSSGGSYNEQFF
CDR3nt: TGTGCCAGTAGTAGCGGGGGGAGCTACAATGAGCAGTTCTTC

v_gene: TRBV5-4
d_gene: TRBD1
abundance: few
j_gene: TRBJ2-7
CDR3aa: CASSLGDRGPYEQYF
CDR3nt: TGTGCCAGCAGCTTGGGGGACAGGGGGCCCTACGAGCAGTACTTC

v_gene: TRBV28
d_gene: .
abundance: .
j_gene: TRBJ2-5
CDR3aa: CASSRGSQYF
CDR3nt: TGTGCCAGCAGCCGGGGGTCCCAGTACTTC

v_gene: TRBV30
d_gene: .
abundance: once
j_gene: TRBJ2-3
CDR3aa: CAWSDRPTDTQYF
CDR3nt: TGTGCCTGGAGTGACAGGCCCACAGATACGCAGTATTTT

v_gene: TRBV14
d_gene: TRBD2
abundance: .
j_gene: TRBJ2-1
CDR3aa: CASSQLGRGGRNEQFF
CDR3nt: TGTGCCAGCAGCCAGCTCGGGCGGGGGGGCCGTAATGAGCAGTTCTTC

v_gene: TRBV27
d_gene: TRBD2
abundance: .
j_gene: TRBJ2-7
CDR3aa: CASSRLAGGYEQYF
CDR3nt: TGTGCCAGCAGTCGACTAGCGGGAGGCTACGAGCAGTACTTC

v_gene: TRBV12-3/TRBV12-4
d_gene: .
abundance: .
j_gene: TRBJ2-3
CDR3aa: CASSLGGGPSTDTQYF
CDR3nt: TGTGCCAGCAGTCTAGGGGGAGGGCCTAGCACAGATACGCAGTATTTT

v_gene: TRBV19
d_gene: TRBD1
abundance: few
j_gene: TRBJ1-3
CDR3aa: CASLRIQGGALETQCSGNTIYF
CDR3nt: TGTGCCAGCCTTAGGATCCAGGGGGGTGCTCTGGAAACCCAGTGCTCTGGAAACACCATATATTTT

v_gene: TRBV7-6
d_gene: TRBD2
abundance: .
j_gene: TRBJ2-2
CDR3aa: CASRIAGGHNTGELFF
CDR3nt: TGTGCCAGCAGGATAGCGGGAGGCCATAACACCGGGGAGCTGTTTTTT

v_gene: TRBV5-5
d_gene: .
abundance: .
j_gene: TRBJ1-4
CDR3aa: CASSFQGLDEKLFF
CDR3nt: TGTGCCAGCAGCTTCCAGGGGCTAGACGAAAAACTGTTTTTT

v_gene: TRBV12-3/TRBV12-4
d_gene: .
abundance: .
j_gene: TRBJ2-7
CDR3aa: CASSFWSKAYEQYF
CDR3nt: TGTGCCAGCAGTTTTTGGTCGAAAGCCTACGAGCAGTACTTC

v_gene: TRBV19
d_gene: TRBD1
abundance: medium-sized
j_gene: TRBJ1-1
CDR3aa: CASTLLTTGKNTEAFF
CDR3nt: TGTGCCAGTACCTTGCTGACGACAGGGAAGAACACTGAAGCTTTCTTT

v_gene: TRBV19
d_gene: TRBD1
abundance: few
j_gene: TRBJ2-7
CDR3aa: CASSIGKGQGPYEQYF
CDR3nt: TGTGCCAGTAGTATAGGTAAGGGACAGGGTCCCTACGAGCAGTACTTC

v_gene: TRBV5-6
d_gene: .
abundance: once
j_gene: TRBJ2-7
CDR3aa: CASSGTLHHEQYF
CDR3nt: TGTGCCAGCAGCGGAACACTCCATCACGAGCAGTACTTC